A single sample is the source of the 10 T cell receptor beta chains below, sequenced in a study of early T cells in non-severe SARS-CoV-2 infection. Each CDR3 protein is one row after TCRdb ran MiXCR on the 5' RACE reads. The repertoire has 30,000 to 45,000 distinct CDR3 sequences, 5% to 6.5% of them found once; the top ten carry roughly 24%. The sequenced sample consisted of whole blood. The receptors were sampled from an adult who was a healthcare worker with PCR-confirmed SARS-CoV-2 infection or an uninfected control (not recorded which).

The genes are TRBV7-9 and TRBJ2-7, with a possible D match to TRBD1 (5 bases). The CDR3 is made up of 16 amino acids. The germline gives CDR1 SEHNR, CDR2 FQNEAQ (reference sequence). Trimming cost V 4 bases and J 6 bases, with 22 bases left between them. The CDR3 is CASSYQGSKLVCEQYF. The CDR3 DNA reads TGTGCCAGCAGCTACCAGGGAAGTAAGTTAGTTTGCGAGCAGTACTTC.

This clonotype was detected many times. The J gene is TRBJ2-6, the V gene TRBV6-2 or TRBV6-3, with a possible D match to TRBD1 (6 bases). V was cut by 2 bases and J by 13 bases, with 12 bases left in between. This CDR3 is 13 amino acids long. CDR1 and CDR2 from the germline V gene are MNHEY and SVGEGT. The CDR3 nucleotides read TGTGCCAGCAGTTACGGCCCCCAGGGGGTCCTGACTTTC. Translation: CASSYGPQGVLTF.

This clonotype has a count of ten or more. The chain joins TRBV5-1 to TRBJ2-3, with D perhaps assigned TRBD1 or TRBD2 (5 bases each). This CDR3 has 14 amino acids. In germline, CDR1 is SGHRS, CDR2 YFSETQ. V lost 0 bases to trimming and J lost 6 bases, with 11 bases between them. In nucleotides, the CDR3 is TGCGCCAGCAGCTTGGCCGGTGAGGGGGATACGCAGTATTTT. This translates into CASSLAGEGDTQYF.

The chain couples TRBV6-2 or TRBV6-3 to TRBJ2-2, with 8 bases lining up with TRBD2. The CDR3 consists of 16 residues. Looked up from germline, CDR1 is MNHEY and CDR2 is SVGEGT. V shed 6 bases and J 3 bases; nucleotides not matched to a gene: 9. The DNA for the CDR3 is TGTGCCAGCAGCTCACTCGGGGGGGCTTACACCGGGGAGCTGTTTTTT. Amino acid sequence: CASSSLGGAYTGELFF.

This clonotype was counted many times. CDR3 protein: CAIGTSEHNEQFF. CDR3 coding DNA: TGTGCCATTGGGACTAGCGAGCACAATGAGCAGTTCTTC. The chain is built from TRBV10-3 and TRBJ2-1; 10 nucleotides line up with TRBD2. This CDR3 contains 13 residues. Germline-derived CDR1 and CDR2 are ENHRY and SYGVKD. V lost 9 bases to trimming and J lost 5 bases; unmatched junction nucleotides: 4.

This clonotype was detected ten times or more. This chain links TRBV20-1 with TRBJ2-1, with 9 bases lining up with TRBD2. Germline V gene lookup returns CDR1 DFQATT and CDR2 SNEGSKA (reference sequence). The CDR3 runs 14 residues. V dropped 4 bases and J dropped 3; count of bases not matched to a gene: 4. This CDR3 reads CSATLAGNYNEQFF. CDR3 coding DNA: TGCAGTGCTACTCTAGCGGGGAACTACAATGAGCAGTTCTTC.

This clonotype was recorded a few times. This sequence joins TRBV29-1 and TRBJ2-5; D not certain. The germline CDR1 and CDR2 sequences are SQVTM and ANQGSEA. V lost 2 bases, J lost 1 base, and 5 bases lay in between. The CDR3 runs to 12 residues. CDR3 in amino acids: CSVESSQETQYF. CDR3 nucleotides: TGCAGCGTTGAATCCAGCCAAGAGACCCAGTACTTC.

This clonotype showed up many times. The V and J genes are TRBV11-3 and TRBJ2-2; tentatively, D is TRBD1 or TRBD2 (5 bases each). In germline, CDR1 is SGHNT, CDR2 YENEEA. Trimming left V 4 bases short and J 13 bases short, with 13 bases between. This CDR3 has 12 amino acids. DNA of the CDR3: TGTGCCAGCAGCTCGAGGGCTGACAGGCTGTTTTTT. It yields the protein CASSSRADRLFF.

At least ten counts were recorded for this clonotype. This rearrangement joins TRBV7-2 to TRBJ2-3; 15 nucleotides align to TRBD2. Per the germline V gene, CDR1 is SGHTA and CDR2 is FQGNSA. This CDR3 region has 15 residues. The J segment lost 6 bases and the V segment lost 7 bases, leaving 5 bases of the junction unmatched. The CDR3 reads CASNGGTSGRDTQYF. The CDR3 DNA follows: TGTGCCAGCAACGGGGGGACTAGCGGGAGGGATACGCAGTATTTT. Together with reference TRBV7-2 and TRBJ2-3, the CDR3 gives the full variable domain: GAGVSQSPSNKVTEKGKDVELRCDPISGHTALYWYRQSLGQGLEFLIYFQGNSAPDKSGLPSDRFSAERTGGSVSTLTIQRTQQEDSAVYLCASNGGTSGRDTQYFGPGTRLTVL.

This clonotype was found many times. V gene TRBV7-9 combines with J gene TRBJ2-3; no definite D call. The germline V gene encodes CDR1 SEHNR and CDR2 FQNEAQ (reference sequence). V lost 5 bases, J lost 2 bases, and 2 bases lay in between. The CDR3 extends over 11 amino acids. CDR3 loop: CASSDTDTQYF. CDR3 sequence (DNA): TGTGCCAGCAGCGACACAGATACGCAGTATTTT. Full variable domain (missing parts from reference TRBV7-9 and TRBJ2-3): DTGVSQNPRHKITKRGQNVTFRCDPISEHNRLYWYRQTLGQGPEFLTYFQNEAQLEKSRLLSDRFSAERPKGSFSTLEIQRTEQGDSAMYLCASSDTDTQYFGPGTRLTVL.